The 17 T cell receptor beta chains listed next were all sequenced from one sample in a study of cytomegalovirus exposure and HLA in healthy donors. Sequenced by immunoSEQ multiplex PCR; TCRdb stores in-frame clones only, minus some. The sample carries around 300,000 clones, around 87% recorded once. Sequenced sample: PBMCs. These receptors came from a woman aged 18-30 years in good health and CMV-seronegative.

This clone has a single count. The J gene is TRBJ2-1, the V gene TRBV5-1; TRBD1 matches 9 bases. The CDR3 loop spans 16 amino acids. Looked up from germline, CDR1 is SGHRS and CDR2 is YFSETQ. The trim removed 4 bases at V and 5 bases at J, leaving 10 bases unmatched. The CDR3 nucleotides read TGCGCCAGCAGCCTCCTAAACAGGGGGCTAAACAATGAGCAGTTCTTC. Translation: CASSLLNRGLNNEQFF.

In DNA, the CDR3 is TGTGCCAGTAGTACCGGGACAGGGGTATATGAGCAGTTCTTC. Its protein is CASSTGTGVYEQFF. V and J are TRBV19 and TRBJ2-1; 10 nucleotides line up with TRBD1. The trim removed 4 bases at V and 8 bases at J, leaving 5 bases unmatched. This CDR3 is built from 14 residues. The germline V gene encodes CDR1 LNHDA and CDR2 SQIVND (reference sequence).

The V and J genes are TRBV25-1 and TRBJ2-7; a weak D match, TRBD1 (6 bases). This CDR3 comprises 16 residues. CDR1 is MGHDK and CDR2 is SYGVNS in the germline V gene. V lost 4 bases to trimming and J lost 3 bases, with 19 bases between them. The CDR3 reads CASSAEGTRTVYEQYF. CDR3 sequence (DNA): TGTGCCAGCAGTGCGGAAGGGACACGAACCGTCTACGAGCAGTACTTC.

The sample holds one count of this clone. The chain employs TRBV30 and TRBJ2-7; 8 bases are a match to TRBD1. With V trimmed by 3 bases and J by 4 bases, 5 bases remained unmatched. The CDR3 totals 13 residues. The V gene's germline CDR1 is GTSNPN and CDR2 SVGIG (reference sequence). CDR3 amino acids: CAWRGGQGYEQYF. CDR3 in DNA: TGTGCCTGGAGGGGCGGACAGGGATACGAGCAGTACTTC.

The chain links TRBV27 to TRBJ2-7; no clear D. Looked up from germline, CDR1 is MNHEY and CDR2 is SMNVEV (reference sequence). Trimming pared 0 bases from V and 3 bases from J, leaving 9 bases between. CDR3 length: 14 residues. CDR3: CASSLSTRGYEQYF. In DNA, the CDR3 is TGTGCCAGCAGTTTATCGACTCGTGGCTACGAGCAGTACTTC.

The CDR3 here is CASSSYSGRGETQYF. The CDR3 nucleotides read TGTGCCAGCAGTTCCTATAGCGGGAGAGGGGAGACCCAGTACTTC. The V gene is TRBV9, the J gene TRBJ2-5; 9 positions agree with TRBD2. The CDR3 is 15 amino acids. Per the germline V gene, CDR1 is SGDLS and CDR2 is YYNGEE. Unmatched junction bases numbered 10, after V lost 5 bases and J lost 5 bases.

The count of this clone is one. The chain combines TRBV5-1 with TRBJ2-1, with 7 bases matching TRBD1. CDR3 length: 14 residues. The germline CDR1 and CDR2 sequences are SGHRS and YFSETQ. V was pared by 2 bases and J by 4 bases, with 3 bases of the junction left unmatched. This chain's CDR3 is CASSLLDRYNEQFF. For the CDR3, the DNA is TGCGCCAGCAGCTTACTGGACAGGTACAATGAGCAGTTCTTC. Full variable domain (rest looked up from reference TRBV5-1 and TRBJ2-1): KAGVTQTPRYLIKTRGQQVTLSCSPISGHRSVSWYQQTPGQGLQFLFEYFSETQRNKGNFPGRFSGRQFSNSRSEMNVSTLELGDSALYLCASSLLDRYNEQFFGPGTRLTVL.

The chain uses TRBV18 and TRBJ2-2; tentatively, D is TRBD2 (5 bases). Per germline, CDR1 KGHSH and CDR2 LQKENI. Trimming cost V 3 bases and J 3 bases, with 8 bases left between them. The CDR3 covers 14 residues. The CDR3 loop is CASSPPGDTGELFF. The CDR3 DNA follows: TGTGCCAGCTCACCCCCCGGGGACACCGGGGAGCTGTTTTTT.

The V and J genes are TRBV5-1 and TRBJ1-4, with no clear D. Germline V lookup: CDR1 SGHRS, CDR2 YFSETQ. V was cut by 0 bases and J by 0 bases, with 21 bases left in between. This CDR3 contains 20 residues. CDR3 nucleotides: TGCGCCAGCAGCTTGGTTACGGGGTCCGGGGAACTTGCAACTAATGAAAAACTGTTTTTT. It specifies CASSLVTGSGELATNEKLFF.

This rearrangement joins TRBV25-1 to TRBJ2-1, with a possible D match to TRBD2 (6 bases). Germline CDR1 is MGHDK and CDR2 is SYGVNS. CDR3 size: 15 residues. V lost 3 bases to trimming and J lost 0 bases, with 9 bases between them. This CDR3 reads CASSDFGSSYNEQFF. DNA for the CDR3: TGTGCCAGCAGTGATTTCGGGAGCTCCTACAATGAGCAGTTCTTC.

The rearrangement joins TRBV7-3 to TRBJ2-1; D remains unclear. The V end was cut by 1 base, the J end by 0 bases, with 10 bases between. This CDR3 region has 16 residues. Germline V lookup: CDR1 SGHTA, CDR2 FQGTGA. The CDR3 coding sequence is TGTGCCAGCAGCTTAAGCGGTACGAGCTCCTACAATGAGCAGTTCTTC. Amino acids: CASSLSGTSSYNEQFF.

V is TRBV6-6 and J is TRBJ1-1, with unresolved D. The V end lost 2 bases, the J end lost 6 bases, and 7 bases lay between the germline ends. Germline CDR1 and CDR2: MNHNY and SVGAGI (reference sequence). The CDR3 covers 12 residues. CDR3 DNA sequence: TGTGCCAGCAGTTACCGGGTGGCTGAAGCTTTCTTT. This codes for CASSYRVAEAFF.

The V call is TRBV2, the J call TRBJ2-7; D might be TRBD2 (5 bases). The CDR3 extends over 10 amino acids. The V gene's germline CDR1 is SNHLY and CDR2 FYNNEI. V was shortened by 7 bases and J by 7 bases, with 8 bases between the two germline ends. The CDR3 DNA sequence: TGTGCCAGCAAAGGGAGTGAGCAGTACTTC. Protein product: CASKGSEQYF.

The V gene is TRBV30, the J gene TRBJ1-4, with 11 bases that match TRBD1. From germline, CDR1 is GTSNPN and CDR2 SVGIG (reference sequence). The junction had 6 bases not matched to a gene; V was cut back by 1 base and J by 8 bases. The CDR3 sequence is 15 residues long. CDR3 nucleotide sequence: TGTGCCTGGAGTGGAATTGGGACAGGGGGAGAAAAACTGTTTTTT. Protein sequence: CAWSGIGTGGEKLFF.

V usage is TRBV9 and J usage is TRBJ2-1; unclear D gene. Germline assignment: CDR1 SGDLS and CDR2 YYNGEE. The CDR3 runs 17 residues. V lost 3 bases and J lost 0, with 16 bases in between. The CDR3 is CASSAFKALSSYNEQFF. The CDR3 nucleotides are TGTGCCAGCAGCGCCTTTAAAGCACTTAGCTCCTACAATGAGCAGTTCTTC.

This clone was seen once. The rearrangement joins TRBV5-1 to TRBJ1-1; a possible D gene is TRBD1 (5 bases). V dropped 0 bases and J dropped 1 base, with 19 bases sitting between them. Germline values: CDR1 SGHRS, CDR2 YFSETQ. The length of the CDR3 is 18 residues. CDR3 DNA: TGCGCCAGCAGCTTGGCATCGACGGCGGGGGTTGGGAACACTGAAGCTTTCTTT. Its translation: CASSLASTAGVGNTEAFF.

The J gene is TRBJ2-7, the V gene TRBV15; TRBD1 matches 10 bases. CDR1 LNHNV and CDR2 YYDKDF come from the germline V gene (reference sequence). V trimming: 5 bases; J trimming: 4 bases; junction bases outside the gene matches: 5. This CDR3 has 14 amino acids. The CDR3 loop is CATSARDRGYEQYF. The CDR3 DNA reads as TGTGCCACCAGCGCCCGGGACAGGGGTTACGAGCAGTACTTC. The variable domain in full, with the rest retrieved from reference TRBV15 and TRBJ2-7, is DAMVIQNPRYQVTQFGKPVTLSCSQTLNHNVMYWYQQKSSQAPKLLFHYYDKDFNNEADTPDNFQSRRPNTSFCFLDIRSPGLGDTAMYLCATSARDRGYEQYFGPGTRLTVT.